The next 20 T cell receptor beta chains were all read from a single sample in a study of T cells after yellow fever vaccination. In TCRdb, the 5' RACE reads were re-called with MiXCR into one record per CDR3 protein. The sample has roughly 520,000 distinct CDR3 sequences; about a fifth are singletons. The sequences come from PBMCs, collected 21 days after the first yellow fever vaccination. All receptors derive from a man between 18 and 35 years old who received the YFV17D yellow fever vaccine.

The chain uses TRBV6-6 and TRBJ2-5; unclear D gene. The CDR3 covers 12 residues. The germline V gene encodes CDR1 MNHNY and CDR2 SVGAGI (reference sequence). The V end was cut by 6 bases, the J end by 5 bases, with 10 bases between. CDR3 region: CASSSHSETQYF. The CDR3 DNA is TGTGCCAGCAGCAGTCATTCGGAGACCCAGTACTTC.

The chain recombines TRBV6-2 or TRBV6-3 with TRBJ2-7; D is uncertain. CDR1 MNHEY and CDR2 SVGEGT come from the germline V gene. V dropped 0 bases and J dropped 5 bases, with 14 bases sitting between them. The length of the CDR3 is 15 residues. The CDR3 coding sequence is TGTGCCAGCAGTTACTCGGTTCGGTCTGGGGACGAGCAGTACGTC. It encodes CASSYSVRSGDEQYV.

The chain uses TRBV12-3 or TRBV12-4 and TRBJ1-1; D gene ambiguous. V shed 3 bases and J shed 4 bases, with 12 bases lying between them. The CDR3 covers 14 residues. The CDR3 loop is CASSFIGERTEAFF. CDR3 nucleotide sequence: TGTGCCAGCAGTTTTATCGGGGAGCGCACTGAAGCTTTCTTT.

J is TRBJ1-1 and V is TRBV7-3, with D possibly TRBD1 on 5 matching bases. This CDR3 has 14 amino acids. Germline lookup yields CDR1 SGHTA and CDR2 FQGTGA. Between the trimmed V and J ends, which lost 5 bases and 3 bases, there was a span of 13 bases. The CDR3 sequence is CASSPTGGDTEAFF. CDR3 coding DNA: TGTGCCAGCAGCCCTACTGGGGGGGACACTGAAGCTTTCTTT.

The chain employs TRBV29-1 and TRBJ2-4; TRBD2 matches 8 bases. The CDR3 totals 19 residues. J was trimmed by 0 bases and V by 0 bases; bases with no gene match: 13. Germline lookup yields CDR1 SQVTM and CDR2 ANQGSEA. The CDR3 DNA is TGCAGCGTTGAAGATCGCCCGGGGGGGACACATCTAGCCAAAAACATTCAGTACTTC. This translates into CSVEDRPGGTHLAKNIQYF.

This clonotype was observed at least ten times. The chain is built from TRBV12-3 or TRBV12-4 and TRBJ1-3, with TRBD1 as a possible D gene (5 bases). CDR3 length: 14 amino acids. V was trimmed by 6 bases and J by 0 bases, leaving 9 bases between them. CDR3 sequence: CASSQQVSGNTIYF. The CDR3 DNA is TGTGCCAGCAGCCAACAGGTCTCTGGAAACACCATATATTTT.

The chain combines TRBV2 with TRBJ2-3, with no clear D. The CDR3 covers 14 residues. Germline V CDR1 and CDR2: SNHLY, FYNNEI. The ends were cut back, 6 bases at V and 5 bases at J, with 15 bases in the middle. The CDR3 bases are TGTGCCAGCAGGGAGACCGCAGTCCTAGATACGCAGTATTTT. This gives the protein CASRETAVLDTQYF.

This clonotype has just a few counts. The chain joins TRBV12-3 or TRBV12-4 to TRBJ1-5, with a tentative D call TRBD1 (5 bases). Trimming cost V 0 bases and J 4 bases, with 13 bases left between them. This CDR3 comprises 16 residues. The CDR3: CASSLATGAGNQPQHF. The CDR3 bases are TGTGCCAGCAGTTTAGCCACTGGGGCGGGGAATCAGCCCCAGCATTTT.

This clonotype was found a few times. This chain connects TRBV4-3 to TRBJ1-2; TRBD1 is a possible D gene (5 bases). Germline values: CDR1 LGHNA, CDR2 YSLEER. Trimming pared 4 bases from V and 3 bases from J, leaving 15 bases between. This CDR3 region has 15 residues. CDR3 loop: CASSPAREGHYGYTF. CDR3 nucleotides: TGCGCCAGCAGCCCCGCTCGGGAGGGGCACTATGGCTACACCTTC.

This clonotype was seen just once. This chain links TRBV7-9 with TRBJ2-5; maybe TRBD1 (5 bases). CDR1 is SEHNR, CDR2 FQNEAQ, per germline (reference sequence). Trimming removed 5 bases from V and 5 bases from J, with 15 bases in between. The CDR3 covers 14 residues. The CDR3 coding sequence is TGTGCCAGCAGCCTTGCAGGGTGGTCGGAGACCCAGTACTTC. Residues: CASSLAGWSETQYF.

The table lists this clonotype with a few counts. The chain combines TRBV25-1 with TRBJ1-1; tentatively, D is TRBD1 (5 bases). The germline V gene has CDR1 MGHDK and CDR2 SYGVNS. V lost 3 bases to trimming and J lost 1 base, with 12 bases between them. CDR3 length equals 15 residues. The CDR3 loop reads CASSDFDSWNTEAFF. The DNA of the CDR3 is TGTGCCAGCAGTGATTTCGACAGTTGGAACACTGAAGCTTTCTTT. The full variable domain, with the rest looked up from reference TRBV25-1 and TRBJ1-1, is EADIYQTPRYLVIGTGKKITLECSQTMGHDKMYWYQQDPGMELHLIHYSYGVNSTEKGDLSSESTVSRIRTEHFPLTLESARPSHTSQYLCASSDFDSWNTEAFFGQGTRLTVV.

The V and J genes are TRBV20-1 and TRBJ2-7, with 10 bases identical to TRBD1. The germline V gene encodes CDR1 DFQATT and CDR2 SNEGSKA (reference sequence). Trimming at V came to 6 bases and at J to 5 bases, leaving 7 bases not matched to a gene. This CDR3 has 13 residues. The CDR3 loop reads CSAPGQGNHEQYV. The CDR3 DNA follows: TGCAGTGCCCCGGGACAGGGGAATCACGAGCAGTACGTC.

The rearrangement links TRBV29-1 to TRBJ1-1; 7 positions match TRBD1. CDR3 length equals 15 residues. Germline V gives CDR1 SQVTM, CDR2 ANQGSEA. Germline trimming cut 1 base from V and 8 bases from J; bases unmatched to any gene: 13. Written as DNA, the CDR3 is TGCAGCGTTGAAGGGAGGGGGCCACCCCCCGGGGAAGCTTTCTTT. Translated, it gives CSVEGRGPPPGEAFF.

The table lists this clonotype with a few counts. V is TRBV4-3 and J is TRBJ2-7; no clear D. The CDR3 has 16 residues. V was clipped by 4 bases and J by 0 bases, with 16 bases between them. Germline CDR1 LGHNA, CDR2 YSLEER. Written as DNA, the CDR3 is TGCGCCAGCAGCCCAAGACGGCCCCCAAGCTCCTACGAGCAGTACTTC. It codes for CASSPRRPPSSYEQYF.

This clonotype was counted a few times. The rearrangement uses TRBV27 and TRBJ2-2, with TRBD1 identical over 7 bases. CDR3 length: 13 amino acids. Germline lookup yields CDR1 MNHEY and CDR2 SMNVEV (reference sequence). The V segment lost 8 bases and the J segment 9 bases; nucleotides outside the gene matches: 9. The CDR3 DNA sequence: TGTGCCAGCGGGCTCCTAGGGGGCCGGGAGCTGTTTTTT. This encodes CASGLLGGRELFF.

This clonotype showed up many times. The chain has TRBV6-2 or TRBV6-3 and TRBJ2-1; 12 bases are a match to TRBD2. V lost 10 bases and J lost 0; bases outside the gene matches: 4. The CDR3 is 15 amino acids. Germline CDR1 is MNHEY and CDR2 is SVGEGT. This chain's CDR3 is CAKTSGGISYNEQFF. The CDR3 nucleotides read TGTGCCAAGACTAGCGGGGGTATCTCCTACAATGAGCAGTTCTTC.

The rearrangement links TRBV5-6 to TRBJ1-2, with 7 nucleotides matching TRBD1. CDR1 is SGHDT, CDR2 YYEEEE, per germline. This CDR3 has 13 amino acids. The junction had 4 bases not matched to a gene; V was cut back by 2 bases and J by 6 bases. The CDR3 reads CASSFNRGDGYTF. The CDR3, as DNA: TGTGCCAGCAGCTTTAACAGGGGAGATGGCTACACCTTC.

This clonotype was found a few times. The chain recombines TRBV7-9 with TRBJ2-3; 7 nucleotides line up with TRBD2. Germline CDR1 reads SEHNR; CDR2 reads FQNEAQ (reference sequence). CDR3 size: 15 residues. J gave up 5 bases and V 8 bases, and 13 bases lay outside the gene matches. CDR3 nucleotides: TGTGCCAGCCGATTATCGAGCGGGGTGGGAGATACGCAGTATTTT. It specifies CASRLSSGVGDTQYF. Full variable domain (rest looked up from reference TRBV7-9 and TRBJ2-3): DTGVSQNPRHKITKRGQNVTFRCDPISEHNRLYWYRQTLGQGPEFLTYFQNEAQLEKSRLLSDRFSAERPKGSFSTLEIQRTEQGDSAMYLCASRLSSGVGDTQYFGPGTRLTVL.

The chain is built from TRBV27 and TRBJ1-5, with a possible D match to TRBD1 (5 bases). The CDR3 contains 16 residues. Trimming took off 6 bases at V and 0 bases at J, with 15 bases between the two ends. Germline CDR1 and CDR2: MNHEY and SMNVEV (reference sequence). CDR3: CASRQGAWNSNQPQHF. CDR3 coding DNA: TGTGCCAGCAGGCAGGGCGCTTGGAATAGCAATCAGCCCCAGCATTTT.

This chain joins TRBV6-1 and TRBJ1-1, with D possibly matching TRBD1 (6 bases). The germline V gene encodes CDR1 MNHNS and CDR2 SASEGT. The CDR3 runs to 15 residues. Trimming removed 5 bases at V and 1 base at J, with 14 bases between. CDR3: CASSIQGLGNTEAFF. For the CDR3, the DNA is TGTGCCAGCAGTATTCAGGGGCTGGGGAACACTGAAGCTTTCTTT.